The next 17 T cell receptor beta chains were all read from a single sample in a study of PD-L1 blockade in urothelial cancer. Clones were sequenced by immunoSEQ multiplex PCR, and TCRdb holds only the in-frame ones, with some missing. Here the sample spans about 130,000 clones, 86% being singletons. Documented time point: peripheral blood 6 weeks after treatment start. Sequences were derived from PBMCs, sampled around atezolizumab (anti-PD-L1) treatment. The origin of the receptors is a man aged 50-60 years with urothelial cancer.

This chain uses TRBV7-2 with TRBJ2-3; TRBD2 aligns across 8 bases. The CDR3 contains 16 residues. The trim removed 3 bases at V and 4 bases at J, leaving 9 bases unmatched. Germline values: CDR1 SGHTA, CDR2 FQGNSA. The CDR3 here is CASSLYWLAGADTQYF. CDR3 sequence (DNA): TGTGCCAGCAGCTTGTATTGGCTAGCGGGTGCAGATACGCAGTATTTT.

CDR3 amino acids: CASSLGGRRFF. As DNA, the CDR3 is TGTGCCAGCAGCTTAGGCGGGAGAAGGTTCTTC. The chain couples TRBV11-2 to TRBJ2-1, with 7 bases that match TRBD2. Looked up from germline, CDR1 is SGHAT and CDR2 is FQNNGV. V was clipped by 1 base and J by 15 bases; unmatched bases: 3. The CDR3 extends over 11 amino acids.

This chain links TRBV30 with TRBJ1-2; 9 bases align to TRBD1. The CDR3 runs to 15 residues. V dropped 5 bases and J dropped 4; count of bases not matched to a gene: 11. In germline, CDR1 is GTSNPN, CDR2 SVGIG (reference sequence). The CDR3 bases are TGTGCCTGGGCCCCGGGACAGGGACTCGTCTATGGCTACACCTTC. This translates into CAWAPGQGLVYGYTF.

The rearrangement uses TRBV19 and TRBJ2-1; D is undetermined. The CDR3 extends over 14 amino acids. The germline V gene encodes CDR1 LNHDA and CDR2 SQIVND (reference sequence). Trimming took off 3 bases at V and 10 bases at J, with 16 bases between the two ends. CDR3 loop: CASSISPSLVEQFF. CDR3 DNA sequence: TGTGCCAGTAGTATTAGTCCTTCTCTCGTAGAGCAGTTCTTC.

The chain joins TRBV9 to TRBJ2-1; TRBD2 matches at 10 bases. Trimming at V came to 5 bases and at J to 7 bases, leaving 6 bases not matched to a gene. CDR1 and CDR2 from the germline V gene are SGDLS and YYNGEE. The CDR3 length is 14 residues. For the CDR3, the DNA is TGTGCCAGCAGAGCGGGAGGGCCGGGGAATGAGCAGTTCTTC. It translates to CASRAGGPGNEQFF.

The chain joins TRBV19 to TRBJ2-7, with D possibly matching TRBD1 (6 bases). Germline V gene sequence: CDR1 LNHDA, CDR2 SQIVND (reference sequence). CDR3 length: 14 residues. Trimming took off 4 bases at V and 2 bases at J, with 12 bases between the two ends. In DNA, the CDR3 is TGTGCCAGTAGTAAACAGACAGGAACCTACGAGCAGTACTTC. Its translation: CASSKQTGTYEQYF.

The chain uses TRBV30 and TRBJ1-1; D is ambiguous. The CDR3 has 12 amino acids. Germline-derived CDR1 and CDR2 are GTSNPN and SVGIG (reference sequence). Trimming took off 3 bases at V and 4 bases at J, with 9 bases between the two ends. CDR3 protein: CAWRQLGTEAFF. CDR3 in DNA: TGTGCCTGGAGACAGCTCGGCACTGAAGCTTTCTTT.

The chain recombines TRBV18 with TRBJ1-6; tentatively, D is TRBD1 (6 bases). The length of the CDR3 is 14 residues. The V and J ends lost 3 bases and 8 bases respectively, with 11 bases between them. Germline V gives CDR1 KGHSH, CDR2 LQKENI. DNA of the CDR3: TGTGCCAGCTCACCGGGACATACACATTCACCCCTCCACTTT. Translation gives CASSPGHTHSPLHF.

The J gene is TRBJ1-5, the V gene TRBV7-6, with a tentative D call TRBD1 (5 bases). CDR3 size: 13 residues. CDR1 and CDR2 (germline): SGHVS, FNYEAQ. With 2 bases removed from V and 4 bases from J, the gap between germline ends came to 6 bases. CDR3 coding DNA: TGTGCCAGCAGCTTACAGGGAAATCAGCCCCAGCATTTT. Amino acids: CASSLQGNQPQHF. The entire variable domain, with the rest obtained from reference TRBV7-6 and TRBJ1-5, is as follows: GAGVSQSPRYKVTKRGQDVALRCDPISGHVSLYWYRQALGQGPEFLTYFNYEAQQDKSGLPNDRFSAERPEGSISTLTIQRTEQRDSAMYRCASSLQGNQPQHFGDGTRLSIL.

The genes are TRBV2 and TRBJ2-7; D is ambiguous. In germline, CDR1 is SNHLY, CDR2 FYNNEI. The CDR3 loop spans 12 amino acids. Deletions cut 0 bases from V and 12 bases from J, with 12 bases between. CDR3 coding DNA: TGTGCCAGCAGTGAAGCGTACCCACCGGGGTACTTC. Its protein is CASSEAYPPGYF.

The CDR3 spells CASSESVSSYEQYF. CDR3 DNA sequence: TGTGCCAGCAGTGAATCAGTCAGCTCCTACGAGCAGTACTTC. The V gene is TRBV25-1, the J gene TRBJ2-7; D remains ambiguous. V lost 1 base, J lost 0 bases, and 7 bases lay in between. The CDR3 totals 14 residues. Germline V gene lookup returns CDR1 MGHDK and CDR2 SYGVNS.

The CDR3 sequence is CASSLAHRNTEAFF. DNA of the CDR3: TGTGCCAGCAGCTTGGCCCACAGGAACACTGAAGCTTTCTTT. This sequence joins TRBV5-4 and TRBJ1-1; D remains unclear. Trimming cost V 0 bases and J 1 base, with 7 bases left between them. The CDR3 sequence is 14 residues long. Germline lookup yields CDR1 SGHNT and CDR2 YYREEE (reference sequence).

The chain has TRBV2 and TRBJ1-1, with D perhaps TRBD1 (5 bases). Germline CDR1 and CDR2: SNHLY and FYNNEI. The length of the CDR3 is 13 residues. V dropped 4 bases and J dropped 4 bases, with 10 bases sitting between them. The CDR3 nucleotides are TGTGCCAGCAGTGGGTTCGGGGGCACTGAAGCTTTCTTT. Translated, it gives CASSGFGGTEAFF.

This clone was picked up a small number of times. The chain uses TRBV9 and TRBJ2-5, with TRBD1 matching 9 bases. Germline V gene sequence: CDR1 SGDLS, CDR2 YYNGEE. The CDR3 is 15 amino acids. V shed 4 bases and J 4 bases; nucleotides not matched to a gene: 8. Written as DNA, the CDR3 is TGTGCCAGCAGCACCGGGACAGGGTGGCGAGAGACCCAGTACTTC. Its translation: CASSTGTGWRETQYF.

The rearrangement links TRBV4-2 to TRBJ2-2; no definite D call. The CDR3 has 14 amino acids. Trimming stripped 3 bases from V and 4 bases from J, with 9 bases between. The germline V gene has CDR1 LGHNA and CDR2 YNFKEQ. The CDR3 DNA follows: TGTGCCAGCAGCCACTCCGGTGTCACCGGGGAGCTGTTTTTT. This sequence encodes CASSHSGVTGELFF.

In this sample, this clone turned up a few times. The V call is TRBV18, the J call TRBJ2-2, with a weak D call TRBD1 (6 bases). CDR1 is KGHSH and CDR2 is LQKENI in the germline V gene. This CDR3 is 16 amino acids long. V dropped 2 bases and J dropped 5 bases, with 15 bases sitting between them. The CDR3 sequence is CASSPKGHRTTGELFF. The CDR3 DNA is TGTGCCAGCTCACCAAAGGGACATCGGACGACCGGGGAGCTGTTTTTT.

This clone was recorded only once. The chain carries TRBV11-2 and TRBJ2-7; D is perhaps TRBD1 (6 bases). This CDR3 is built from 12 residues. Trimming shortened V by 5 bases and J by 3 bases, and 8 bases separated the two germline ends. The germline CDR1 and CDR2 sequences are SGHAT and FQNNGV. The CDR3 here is CASSLDSYEQYF. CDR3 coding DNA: TGTGCCAGCAGCCTGGACAGCTACGAGCAGTACTTC.